This T cell receptor beta chain came from a study of T cell responses to AZD1222 COVID-19 vaccine. Findings of the study overall: The reported proportion of spike-specific TCRs targeting unmutated variant regions was nearly half.

Regarding this clone: No antigen is known for it.

J gave up 0 bases and V 3 bases, and 10 bases lay outside the gene matches. In germline, CDR1 is LNHDA, CDR2 SQIVND (reference sequence). This CDR3 contains 19 residues. Assay: immunoSEQ multiplex PCR; the TCRdb copy retains only in-frame clones and omits some. Found here are around 95,000 clones, approximately 90% of them singletons; the top ten hold more than 15%. Sample: peripheral blood, taken on day 0 of AZD1222 vaccination. The chain carries TRBV19 and TRBJ2-1; 11 bases match TRBD1. This clonotype was obtained from an adult in good health. The CDR3 reads CASSMGTGGSPLSYNEQFF. In nucleotides, the CDR3 is TGTGCCAGTAGTATGGGGACAGGGGGATCACCCCTCTCCTACAATGAGCAGTTCTTC.